The TCR beta chain described here comes from a study of blood T cell repertoires in COVID-19. Study overall: COVID-19 samples, acute and convalescent, were from the United States, Italy and Spain.

Patients at the Seattle site were enrolled during active infection and followed longitudinally. Original methodology: Reference gene primer amplification gave nucleated cell count estimates. Method: immunoSEQ multiplex PCR; TCRdb's copy keeps in-frame clones and lacks some. V and J calls and clone size come straight from that table; D and trimming were deduced from the DNA. The sample shows tens of thousands of clones, approximately 85% of them seen only once. Material: peripheral blood. The TCR was taken from a woman aged 80 or over with COVID-19, enrolled during active disease.

The CDR3 bases are TGTGCCATCAGCCCGGACAGGGGAGGCTATGGCTACACCTTC. It yields the protein CAISPDRGGYGYTF. The chain is built from TRBV10-3 and TRBJ1-2; TRBD1 agrees at 9 bases. Germline-derived CDR1 and CDR2 are ENHRY and SYGVKD. Trimming at V came to 6 bases and at J to 4 bases, leaving 6 bases not matched to a gene. The CDR3 consists of 14 residues.